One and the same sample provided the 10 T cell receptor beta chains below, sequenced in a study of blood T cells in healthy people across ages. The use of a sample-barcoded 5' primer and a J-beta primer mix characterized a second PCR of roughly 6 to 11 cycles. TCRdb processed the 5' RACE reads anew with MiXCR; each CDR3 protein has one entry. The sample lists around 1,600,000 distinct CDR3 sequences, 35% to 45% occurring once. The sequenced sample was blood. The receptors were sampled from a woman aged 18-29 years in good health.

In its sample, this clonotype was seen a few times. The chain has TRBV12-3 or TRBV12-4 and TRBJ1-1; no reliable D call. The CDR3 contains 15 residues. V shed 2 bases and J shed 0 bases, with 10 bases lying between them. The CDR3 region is CASSLNGPMNTEAFF. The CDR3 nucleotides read TGTGCCAGCAGTTTAAACGGACCCATGAACACTGAAGCTTTCTTT.

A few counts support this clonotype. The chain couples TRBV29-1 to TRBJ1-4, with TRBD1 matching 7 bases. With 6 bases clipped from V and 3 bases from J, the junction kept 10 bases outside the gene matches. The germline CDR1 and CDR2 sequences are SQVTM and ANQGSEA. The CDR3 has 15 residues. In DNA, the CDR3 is TGCAGCGTCTCGCTCAGGGGACAGCCTAATGAAAAACTGTTTTTT. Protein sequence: CSVSLRGQPNEKLFF.

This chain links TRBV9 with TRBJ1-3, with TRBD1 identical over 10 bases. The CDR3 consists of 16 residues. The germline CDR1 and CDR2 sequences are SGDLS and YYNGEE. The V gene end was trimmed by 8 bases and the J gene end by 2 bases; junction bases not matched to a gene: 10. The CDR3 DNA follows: TGTGCCAGGGCAACTCTCGACAGGGGGCCTGGAAACACCATATATTTT. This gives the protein CARATLDRGPGNTIYF.

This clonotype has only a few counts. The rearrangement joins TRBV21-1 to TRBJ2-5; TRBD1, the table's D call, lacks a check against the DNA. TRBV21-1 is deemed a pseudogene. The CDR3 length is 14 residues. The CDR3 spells CASSRDGDQETQYF. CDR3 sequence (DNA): TGTGCCAGCAGCCGGGACGGAGATCAAGAGACCCAGTACTTC.

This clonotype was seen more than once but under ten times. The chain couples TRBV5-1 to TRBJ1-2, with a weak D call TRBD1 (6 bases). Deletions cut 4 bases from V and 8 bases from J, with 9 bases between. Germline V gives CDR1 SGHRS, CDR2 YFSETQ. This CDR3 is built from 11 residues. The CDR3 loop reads CASSIGQGYTF. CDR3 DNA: TGCGCCAGCAGCATCGGACAGGGCTACACCTTC.

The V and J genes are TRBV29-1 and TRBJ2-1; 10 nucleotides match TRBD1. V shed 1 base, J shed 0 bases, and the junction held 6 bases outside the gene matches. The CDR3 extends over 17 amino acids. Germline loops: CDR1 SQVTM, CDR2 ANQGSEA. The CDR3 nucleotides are TGCAGCGTTGAAGCAAGGACAGGGGGTAGCTCCTACAATGAGCAGTTCTTC. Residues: CSVEARTGGSSYNEQFF.

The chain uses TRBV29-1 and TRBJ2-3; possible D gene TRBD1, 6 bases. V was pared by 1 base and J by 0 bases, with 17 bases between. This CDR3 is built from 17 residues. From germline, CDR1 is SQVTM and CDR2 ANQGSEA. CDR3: CSVEGGARQESTDTQYF. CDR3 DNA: TGCAGCGTTGAAGGAGGGGCGAGACAGGAAAGCACAGATACGCAGTATTTT.

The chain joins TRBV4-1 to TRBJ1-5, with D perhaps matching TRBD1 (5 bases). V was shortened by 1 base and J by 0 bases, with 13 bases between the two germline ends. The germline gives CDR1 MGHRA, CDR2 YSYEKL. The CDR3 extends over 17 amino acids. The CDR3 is CASSQGAPTGSNQPQHF. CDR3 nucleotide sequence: TGCGCCAGCAGCCAAGGGGCCCCCACAGGTAGCAATCAGCCCCAGCATTTT.

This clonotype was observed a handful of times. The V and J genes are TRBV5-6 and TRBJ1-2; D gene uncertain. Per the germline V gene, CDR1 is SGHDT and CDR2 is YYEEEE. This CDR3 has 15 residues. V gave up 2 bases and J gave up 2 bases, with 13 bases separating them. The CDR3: CASSFLGYSNYGYTF. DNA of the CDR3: TGTGCCAGCAGCTTTCTAGGGTATTCAAACTATGGCTACACCTTC.

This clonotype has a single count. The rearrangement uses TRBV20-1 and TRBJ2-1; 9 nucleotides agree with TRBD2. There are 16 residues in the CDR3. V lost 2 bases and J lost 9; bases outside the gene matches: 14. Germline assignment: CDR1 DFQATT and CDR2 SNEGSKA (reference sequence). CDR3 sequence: CSARSPPAGGQSEQFF. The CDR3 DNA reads TGCAGTGCTAGAAGCCCCCCAGCGGGGGGTCAAAGTGAGCAGTTCTTC.